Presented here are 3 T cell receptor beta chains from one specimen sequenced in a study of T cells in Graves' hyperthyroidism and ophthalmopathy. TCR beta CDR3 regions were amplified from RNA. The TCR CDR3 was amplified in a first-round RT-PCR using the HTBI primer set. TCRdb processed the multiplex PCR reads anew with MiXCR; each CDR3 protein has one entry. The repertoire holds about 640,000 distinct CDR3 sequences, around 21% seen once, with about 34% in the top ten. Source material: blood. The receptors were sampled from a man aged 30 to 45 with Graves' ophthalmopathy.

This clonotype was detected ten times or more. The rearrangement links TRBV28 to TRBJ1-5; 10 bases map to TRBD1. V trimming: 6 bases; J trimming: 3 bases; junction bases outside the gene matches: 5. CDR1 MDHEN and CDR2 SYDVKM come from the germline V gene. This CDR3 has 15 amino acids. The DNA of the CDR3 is TGTGCCAGCAGAAGACAGGGGGCGGACAATCAGCCCCAGCATTTT. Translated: CASRRQGADNQPQHF.

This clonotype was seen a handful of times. CDR3 DNA: TGTGCCTCCGAGGGCGGGAGGGCCTCTAGCACAGATACGCAGTATTTT. Translation gives CASEGGRASSTDTQYF. The V call is TRBV30, the J call TRBJ2-3; TRBD2 aligns across 9 bases. There are 16 residues in the CDR3. The germline CDR1 and CDR2 sequences are GTSNPN and SVGIG (reference sequence). The V gene end was trimmed by 7 bases and the J gene end by 0 bases; junction bases not matched to a gene: 11.

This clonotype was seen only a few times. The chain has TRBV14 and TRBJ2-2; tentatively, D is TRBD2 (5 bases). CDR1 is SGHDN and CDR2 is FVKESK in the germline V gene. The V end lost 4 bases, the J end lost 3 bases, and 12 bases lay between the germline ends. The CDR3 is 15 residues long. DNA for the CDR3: TGTGCCAGCAGCCGTGGGCCAGCGGACACCGGGGAGCTGTTTTTT. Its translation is CASSRGPADTGELFF.